This TCR beta chain derives from a study of CD8+ T cells in alopecia areata. Study-wide context: Treatment ran 6 to 18 months, with 6 months of follow-up afterward. Among treated patients, severity was scored by affected scalp area percentage. Whole-study results and caveats: Normal-skin resident alphabeta T cells also appear among scalp sample sequences.

Remarks on this clone: Its specificity is not known.

RNA extraction was followed by reverse transcription into cDNA, which acted as the sequencing template. Sequenced by immunoSEQ multiplex PCR; TCRdb stores in-frame clones only, minus some. The sample consists of 90,000 to 120,000 clones, roughly 84% of them appearing once. Germline V gene lookup returns CDR1 SGDLS and CDR2 YYNGEE. The germline V and J ends were trimmed by 0 bases and 2 bases, with 14 bases remaining between them. The CDR3 covers 16 residues. Regarding treatment: oral pan-JAK inhibitor, 5-10 mg twice daily. The TCR was taken from a human donor with alopecia areata. The V gene is TRBV9, the J gene TRBJ2-5, with D perhaps TRBD1 or TRBD2 (6 bases each). The specimen was CD8+ T cells sorted from blood, collected at week 24, from a patient treated with tofacitinib. The CDR3 loop is CASSVGGGTPQETQYF. The CDR3 region has the DNA TGTGCCAGCAGCGTAGGAGGCGGGACACCTCAAGAGACCCAGTACTTC.